These 10 T cell receptor beta chains were all obtained from the same sample, sequenced in a study of shared clonotypes between healthy human individuals. The method was immunoSEQ multiplex PCR; TCRdb's version includes in-frame clones alone and lacks a portion of them. The data contain nearly 1,000,000 clones, around three quarters of them singletons. The sample taken for sequencing was memory CD4+ T cells sorted from blood. Specified subset: CD45RA-negative fraction. Receptors originate from a man younger than 35 in good health.

The rearrangement uses TRBV7-2 and TRBJ2-1, with TRBD1 identical over 7 bases. The junction had 6 bases not matched to a gene; V was cut back by 7 bases and J by 0 bases. Germline V gene sequence: CDR1 SGHTA, CDR2 FQGNSA. The CDR3 sequence is 15 residues long. The CDR3 nucleotides read TGTGCCAGCAACAGACAGGGAAGCTCCTACAATGAGCAGTTCTTC. This gives the protein CASNRQGSSYNEQFF.

J is TRBJ1-1 and V is TRBV6-1; D is unclear. V dropped 6 bases and J dropped 3 bases, with 14 bases sitting between them. The CDR3 consists of 14 residues. Germline V lookup: CDR1 MNHNS, CDR2 SASEGT. The CDR3 region is CASRSEAGYTEAFF. The CDR3 region has the DNA TGTGCCAGCAGAAGTGAGGCAGGTTACACTGAAGCTTTCTTT.

V gene TRBV7-9 combines with J gene TRBJ2-1; 7 bases map to TRBD1. With 5 bases clipped from V and 5 bases from J, the junction kept 3 bases outside the gene matches. CDR1 SEHNR and CDR2 FQNEAQ come from the germline V gene (reference sequence). This CDR3 comprises 13 residues. The CDR3 is CASSDRAHNEQFF. Here the CDR3 DNA reads TGTGCCAGCAGCGACAGGGCCCACAATGAGCAGTTCTTC.

V gene TRBV7-8 combines with J gene TRBJ1-6; the D gene is possibly TRBD1 (5 bases). Trimming pared 5 bases from V and 5 bases from J, leaving 10 bases between. Germline V gene sequence: CDR1 SGHVS, CDR2 FQNEAQ. CDR3 size: 14 residues. CDR3 loop: CASSGTGNNSPLHF. DNA for the CDR3: TGTGCCAGCAGCGGGACGGGGAATAATTCACCCCTCCACTTT.

The gene calls are TRBV4-1 and TRBJ2-7; 7 bases agree with TRBD2. The CDR3 spans 15 residues. V gave up 2 bases and J gave up 2 bases; unmatched junction bases: 6. The germline CDR1 and CDR2 sequences are MGHRA and YSYEKL. The CDR3 loop is CASSQSSGLTYEQYF. In DNA form, the CDR3 reads TGCGCCAGCAGCCAATCTAGCGGACTAACCTACGAGCAGTACTTC.

The chain has TRBV6-1 and TRBJ2-7; D uncertain. The CDR3 consists of 13 residues. V lost 1 base to trimming and J lost 12 bases, with 16 bases between them. Germline V CDR1 and CDR2: MNHNS, SASEGT. The CDR3: CASSEEKHLGRYF. In DNA form, the CDR3 reads TGTGCCAGCAGTGAAGAGAAACACCTCGGAAGGTACTTC.

This chain links TRBV7-2 with TRBJ2-3; 8 positions match TRBD2. Germline V gene data show CDR1 as SGHTA and CDR2 as FQGNSA. V was pared by 1 base and J by 9 bases, with 3 bases of the junction left unmatched. This CDR3 comprises 13 residues. Here the CDR3 DNA reads TGTGCCAGCAGCTTAGACGGGAGGGGAACGCAGTATTTT. It yields the protein CASSLDGRGTQYF.

This chain connects TRBV12-5 to TRBJ2-5; 7 bases map to TRBD1. The CDR3 loop spans 13 amino acids. The germline gives CDR1 LGHNT, CDR2 FRNRAP. V lost 2 bases to trimming and J lost 4 bases; unmatched junction nucleotides: 1. This CDR3 reads CASGLYRGETQYF. CDR3 DNA sequence: TGTGCTAGTGGTTTGTACAGGGGAGAGACCCAGTACTTC. The entire variable domain, with the rest obtained from reference TRBV12-5 and TRBJ2-5, is as follows: DARVTQTPRHKVTEMGQEVTMRCQPILGHNTVFWYRQTMMQGLELLAYFRNRAPLDDSGMPKDRFSAEMPDATLATLKIQPSEPRDSAVYFCASGLYRGETQYFGPGTRLLVL.

The CDR3 reads CASNGRATRELFF. Written as DNA, the CDR3 is TGTGCCAGCAACGGCAGGGCGACTCGGGAGCTGTTTTTT. The V and J genes are TRBV21-1 and TRBJ2-2; the D segment call TRBD1 is taken from the table without a DNA check. TRBV21-1 has pseudogene status. The CDR3 has 13 residues.

The V gene is TRBV19, the J gene TRBJ1-2; no clear D gene. CDR3 length: 16 amino acids. The germline V gene has CDR1 LNHDA and CDR2 SQIVND (reference sequence). The V end was cut by 5 bases, the J end by 6 bases, with 22 bases between. The chain's CDR3 is CASSGIGIGDSDGYTF. CDR3 coding DNA: TGTGCCAGTAGTGGAATTGGGATCGGGGATTCGGATGGCTACACCTTC.